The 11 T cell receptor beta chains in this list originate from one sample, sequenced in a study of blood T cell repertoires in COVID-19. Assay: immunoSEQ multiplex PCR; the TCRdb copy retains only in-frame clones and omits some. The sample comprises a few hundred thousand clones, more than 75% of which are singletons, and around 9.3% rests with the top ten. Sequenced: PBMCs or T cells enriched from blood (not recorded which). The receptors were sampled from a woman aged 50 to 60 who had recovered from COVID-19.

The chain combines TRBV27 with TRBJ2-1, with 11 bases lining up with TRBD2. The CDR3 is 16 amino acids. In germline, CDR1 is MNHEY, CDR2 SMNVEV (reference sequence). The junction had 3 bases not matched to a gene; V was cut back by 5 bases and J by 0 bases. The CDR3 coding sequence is TGTGCCAGCAGTCTAGCGGGGGGAGCCTCCTACAATGAGCAGTTCTTC. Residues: CASSLAGGASYNEQFF.

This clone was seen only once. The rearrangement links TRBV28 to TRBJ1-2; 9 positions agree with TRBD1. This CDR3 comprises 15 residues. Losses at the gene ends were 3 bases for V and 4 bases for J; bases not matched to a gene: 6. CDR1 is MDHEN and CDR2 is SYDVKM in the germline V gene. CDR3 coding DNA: TGTGCCAGCAGTTTTTCGGGGACAGGGACCTATGGCTACACCTTC. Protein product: CASSFSGTGTYGYTF.

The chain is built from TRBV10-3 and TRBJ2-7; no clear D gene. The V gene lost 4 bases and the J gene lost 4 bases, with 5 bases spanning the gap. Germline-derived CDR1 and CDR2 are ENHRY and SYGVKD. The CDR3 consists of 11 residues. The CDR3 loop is CAISGQYEQYF. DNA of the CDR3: TGTGCCATCAGTGGCCAGTACGAGCAGTACTTC.

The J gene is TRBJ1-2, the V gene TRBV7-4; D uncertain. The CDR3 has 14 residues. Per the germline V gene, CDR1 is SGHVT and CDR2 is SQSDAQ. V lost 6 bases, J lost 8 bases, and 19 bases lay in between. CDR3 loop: CASRIYGRLWGYTF. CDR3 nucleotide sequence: TGTGCCAGCAGGATCTATGGTCGTCTCTGGGGCTACACCTTC.

CDR3 protein: CASRVGQLDNQPQHF. The CDR3 DNA reads as TGTGCCAGTAGGGTTGGACAGTTGGATAATCAGCCCCAGCATTTT. The chain recombines TRBV19 with TRBJ1-5; D might be TRBD1 (6 bases). V was cut by 6 bases and J by 4 bases, with 16 bases left in between. Per the germline V gene, CDR1 is LNHDA and CDR2 is SQIVND (reference sequence). This CDR3 spans 15 amino acids.

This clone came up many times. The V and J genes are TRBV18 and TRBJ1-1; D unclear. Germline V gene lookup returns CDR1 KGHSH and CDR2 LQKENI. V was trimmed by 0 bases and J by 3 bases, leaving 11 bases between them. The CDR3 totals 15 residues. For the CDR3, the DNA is TGTGCCAGCTCACCACCACATTTCGGGGACACTGAAGCTTTCTTT. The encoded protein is CASSPPHFGDTEAFF.

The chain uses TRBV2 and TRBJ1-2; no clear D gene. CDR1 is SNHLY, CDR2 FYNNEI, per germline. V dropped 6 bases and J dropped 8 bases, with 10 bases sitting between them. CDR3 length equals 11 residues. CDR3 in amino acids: CASRGWRGYTF. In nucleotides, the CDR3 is TGTGCCAGCAGGGGCTGGAGGGGCTACACCTTC. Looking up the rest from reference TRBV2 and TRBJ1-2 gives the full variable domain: EPEVTQTPSHQVTQMGQEVILRCVPISNHLYFYWYRQILGQKVEFLVSFYNNEISEKSEIFDDQFSVERPDGSNFTLKIRSTKLEDSAMYFCASRGWRGYTFGSGTRLTVV.

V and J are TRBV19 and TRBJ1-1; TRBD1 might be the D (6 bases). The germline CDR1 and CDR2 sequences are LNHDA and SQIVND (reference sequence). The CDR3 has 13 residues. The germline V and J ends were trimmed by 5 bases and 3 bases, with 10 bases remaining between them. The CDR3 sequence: CASSRDKDTEAFF. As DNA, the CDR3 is TGTGCCAGTAGTCGGGACAAAGACACTGAAGCTTTCTTT.

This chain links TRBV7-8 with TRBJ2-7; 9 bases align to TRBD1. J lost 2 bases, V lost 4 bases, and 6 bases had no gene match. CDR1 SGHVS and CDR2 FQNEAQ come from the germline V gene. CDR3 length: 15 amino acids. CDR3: CASSSGTGPPYEQYF. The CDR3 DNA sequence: TGTGCCAGCAGCTCCGGGACAGGGCCGCCCTACGAGCAGTACTTC.

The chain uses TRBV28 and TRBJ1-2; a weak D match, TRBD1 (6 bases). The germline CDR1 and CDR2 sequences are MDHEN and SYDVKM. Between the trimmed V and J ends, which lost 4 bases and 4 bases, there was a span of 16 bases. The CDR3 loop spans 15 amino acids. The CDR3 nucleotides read TGTGCCAGCAGTTCCACACCACAGGGCGTCTATGGCTACACCTTC. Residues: CASSSTPQGVYGYTF.

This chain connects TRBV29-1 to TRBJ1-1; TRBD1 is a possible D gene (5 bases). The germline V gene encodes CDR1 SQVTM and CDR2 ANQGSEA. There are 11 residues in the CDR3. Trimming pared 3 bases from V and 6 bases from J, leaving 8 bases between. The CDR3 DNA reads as TGCAGCGTTGACAGGGCGGCTGAAGCTTTCTTT. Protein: CSVDRAAEAFF.